Following are 31 T cell receptor beta chains from one sample sequenced in a study of vaccination and CD4 T cells after COVID-19. Treatment noted: roughly 10-day PBMC culture with coronavirus spike peptide pools or control peptides (ViraFEST assay). Their cognate antigens are unknown. Sequencing of the DNA from cultured CD4+ T cells was carried out with the Oncomine TCR Beta short-read assay. One entry per CDR3 protein, called by TCRdb with MiXCR from the PCR reads. The table shows about 19,000 distinct CDR3 sequences, with roughly two fifths occurring only once. Material: CD4+ T cells from blood, cultured in vitro, obtained after SARS-CoV-2 vaccination. The receptors derive from a human donor who had recovered from COVID-19.

There are a few counts of this clonotype. The V and J genes are TRBV29-1 and TRBJ2-2, with D tentatively TRBD2 (7 bases). Germline V gives CDR1 SQVTM, CDR2 ANQGSEA. This CDR3 contains 14 residues. The ends were cut back, 4 bases at V and 4 bases at J, with 13 bases in the middle. CDR3 bases: TGCAGCGTTGGCGGGGGCCGGGGCACCGGGGAGCTGTTTTTT. Translation gives CSVGGGRGTGELFF.

The genes are TRBV20-1 and TRBJ1-6; 10 nucleotides line up with TRBD1. This CDR3 contains 13 residues. With V trimmed by 5 bases and J by 7 bases, 2 bases remained unmatched. Germline V CDR1 and CDR2: DFQATT, SNEGSKA (reference sequence). The CDR3: CSAQDRGNSPLHF. Here the CDR3 DNA reads TGCAGTGCTCAGGACAGGGGGAATTCACCCCTCCACTTT.

This chain links TRBV12-3 or TRBV12-4 with TRBJ2-3; TRBD1 might be the D (6 bases). The V end lost 5 bases, the J end lost 0 bases, and 18 bases lay between the germline ends. This CDR3 comprises 17 residues. CDR3 residues: CASSRSTGGPSTDTQYF. The CDR3 bases are TGTGCCAGCAGTCGATCGACAGGCGGTCCTAGCACAGATACGCAGTATTTT.

J is TRBJ1-1 and V is TRBV20-1, with no clear D. Trimming removed 5 bases from V and 0 bases from J, with 10 bases in between. This CDR3 is 13 amino acids long. Germline V lookup: CDR1 DFQATT, CDR2 SNEGSKA (reference sequence). DNA for the CDR3: TGCAGTGCTCTCCCTCGGGTGAACACTGAAGCTTTCTTT. This translates into CSALPRVNTEAFF.

This chain links TRBV15 with TRBJ2-1; the match to TRBD2 covers 11 bases. Germline-derived CDR1 and CDR2 are LNHNV and YYDKDF (reference sequence). V was pared by 5 bases and J by 8 bases, with 8 bases of the junction left unmatched. This CDR3 has 15 amino acids. In nucleotides, the CDR3 is TGTGCCACCAGCGGGGGACTAGCGGTAATCGATGAGCAGTTCTTC. This translates into CATSGGLAVIDEQFF.

This clonotype was counted between two and nine times. This chain connects TRBV20-1 to TRBJ1-6, with D unresolved. Trimming removed 6 bases at V and 13 bases at J, with 16 bases between. Germline-derived CDR1 and CDR2 are DFQATT and SNEGSKA (reference sequence). The CDR3 runs to 12 residues. CDR3 nucleotides: TGCAGTGCGGGAGTCGCGAACGGTCCCCTCCACTTT. Its translation: CSAGVANGPLHF.

The chain recombines TRBV29-1 with TRBJ2-5; perhaps TRBD2 as D (8 bases). Trimming cost V 4 bases and J 5 bases, with 14 bases left between them. The CDR3 extends over 13 amino acids. The germline gives CDR1 SQVTM, CDR2 ANQGSEA. CDR3 in DNA: TGCAGCGTTGGACAGGGACTAGTGGAGACCCAGTACTTC. It codes for CSVGQGLVETQYF.

This clonotype came up a few times. The chain recombines TRBV7-9 with TRBJ2-2; the match to TRBD2 covers 7 bases. Germline lookup yields CDR1 SEHNR and CDR2 FQNEAQ (reference sequence). Trimming removed 1 base from V and 4 bases from J; junction bases left unmatched: 6. CDR3 length equals 16 residues. DNA of the CDR3: TGTGCCAGCAGCTTAGGACGGTCGGGGGGCACCGGGGAGCTGTTTTTT. Its translation is CASSLGRSGGTGELFF.

This clonotype was detected only a few times. The chain uses TRBV7-9 and TRBJ1-5; TRBD1 is a possible D gene (5 bases). Germline assignment: CDR1 SEHNR and CDR2 FQNEAQ (reference sequence). V was trimmed by 6 bases and J by 5 bases, leaving 11 bases between them. The CDR3 sequence is 13 residues long. CDR3 bases: TGTGCCAGCAGTTCGACAGCGGATCAGCCCCAGCATTTT. Protein product: CASSSTADQPQHF.

The J gene is TRBJ1-1, the V gene TRBV20-1; the match to TRBD1 covers 8 bases. V shed 0 bases, J shed 9 bases, and the junction held 12 bases outside the gene matches. The length of the CDR3 is 15 residues. Germline CDR1 DFQATT, CDR2 SNEGSKA (reference sequence). The CDR3 coding sequence is TGCAGTGCTAGAGATCCAGGCAGGGGGCGAGGTAAAGCTTTCTTT. It yields the protein CSARDPGRGRGKAFF.

This chain links TRBV27 with TRBJ2-5; TRBD1 might be the D (6 bases). Deletions cut 6 bases from V and 1 base from J, with 9 bases between. CDR3 length: 13 residues. CDR1 is MNHEY, CDR2 SMNVEV, per germline (reference sequence). CDR3 sequence (DNA): TGTGCCAGCAGCCGGGACACCCAAGAGACCCAGTACTTC. This encodes CASSRDTQETQYF.

This chain's CDR3 is CASSRGSRGQSNTEAFF. For the CDR3, the DNA is TGTGCCAGCAGCCGAGGGTCTCGGGGACAGTCGAACACTGAAGCTTTCTTT. The chain joins TRBV4-2 to TRBJ1-1; the match to TRBD1 covers 7 bases. The ends lost 4 bases at V and 1 base at J; junction bases unmatched: 12. Per the germline V gene, CDR1 is LGHNA and CDR2 is YNFKEQ. The CDR3 is 17 amino acids.

The rearrangement uses TRBV7-9 and TRBJ1-6; weak D call: TRBD1 (5 bases). This CDR3 is 13 amino acids long. Germline-derived CDR1 and CDR2 are SEHNR and FQNEAQ (reference sequence). Between the trimmed V and J ends, which lost 1 base and 11 bases, there was a span of 9 bases. The CDR3 region has the DNA TGTGCCAGCAGCTTAGAGGGGAAGGCACCCCTCCACTTT. It codes for CASSLEGKAPLHF.

This chain connects TRBV28 to TRBJ2-3; 7 positions match TRBD2. In germline, CDR1 is MDHEN, CDR2 SYDVKM. V shed 4 bases and J 2 bases; nucleotides not matched to a gene: 6. This CDR3 spans 15 amino acids. The CDR3 DNA reads as TGTGCCAGCAGTTCTCGGGACTACTACACAGATACGCAGTATTTT. It is translated as CASSSRDYYTDTQYF.

The table lists this clonotype with a few counts. The chain employs TRBV24-1 and TRBJ1-2, with TRBD1 as a possible D gene (5 bases). Germline V gene lookup returns CDR1 KGHDR and CDR2 SFDVKD. The V end lost 1 base, the J end lost 2 bases, and 7 bases lay between the germline ends. CDR3 length equals 14 residues. The CDR3: CATSDLDSNYGYTF. Written as DNA, the CDR3 is TGTGCCACCAGTGATTTAGACAGCAACTATGGCTACACCTTC.

The chain joins TRBV12-3 or TRBV12-4 to TRBJ1-2, with TRBD1 identical over 7 bases. Trimming at V came to 1 base and at J to 1 base, leaving 0 bases not matched to a gene. CDR3 length: 14 amino acids. The CDR3 region has the DNA TGTGCCAGCAGTTTAGGACAGGGTAACTATGGCTACACCTTC. Translating gives CASSLGQGNYGYTF.

This clonotype has only a few counts. The chain combines TRBV6-1 with TRBJ2-5; D is undetermined. V was trimmed by 4 bases and J by 2 bases, leaving 11 bases between them. The CDR3 extends over 14 amino acids. The germline V gene has CDR1 MNHNS and CDR2 SASEGT. The CDR3 here is CASSGILPQETQYF. CDR3 DNA sequence: TGTGCCAGCAGTGGTATACTGCCACAAGAGACCCAGTACTTC.

The sample holds one count of this clonotype. This rearrangement joins TRBV11-2 to TRBJ2-1, with 7 bases matching TRBD1. CDR3 size: 14 residues. The trim removed 4 bases at V and 9 bases at J, leaving 9 bases unmatched. CDR1 is SGHAT and CDR2 is FQNNGV in the germline V gene. CDR3 residues: CASSYGGQVGEQFF. The CDR3 bases are TGTGCCAGCAGCTACGGCGGACAGGTAGGTGAGCAGTTCTTC.

The CDR3 coding sequence is TGTGCCAGCAGACAGGGTAATGGTGAAGCTTTCTTT. Translating it yields CASRQGNGEAFF. The gene calls are TRBV27 and TRBJ1-1; D possibly corresponds to TRBD1 (6 bases). This CDR3 spans 12 amino acids. Trimming removed 6 bases from V and 7 bases from J, with 12 bases in between. CDR1 MNHEY and CDR2 SMNVEV come from the germline V gene (reference sequence).

The V call is TRBV7-2, the J call TRBJ1-6; 8 nucleotides align to TRBD1. The trim removed 6 bases at V and 6 bases at J, leaving 7 bases unmatched. The CDR3 sequence is 15 residues long. Germline V gene lookup returns CDR1 SGHTA and CDR2 FQGNSA. The CDR3 nucleotides are TGTGCCAGCAGACGGACAGGGAACTTTAATTCACCCCTCCACTTT. It is translated as CASRRTGNFNSPLHF. Full variable domain (missing parts from reference TRBV7-2 and TRBJ1-6): GAGVSQSPSNKVTEKGKDVELRCDPISGHTALYWYRQSLGQGLEFLIYFQGNSAPDKSGLPSDRFSAERTGGSVSTLTIQRTQQEDSAVYLCASRRTGNFNSPLHFGNGTRLTVT.

The genes are TRBV11-3 and TRBJ2-1; no clear D. The length of the CDR3 is 14 residues. The germline V and J ends were trimmed by 3 bases and 0 bases, with 6 bases remaining between them. CDR1 and CDR2 (germline): SGHNT, YENEEA. The CDR3 region is CASSLLSSYNEQFF. In DNA form, the CDR3 reads TGTGCCAGCAGCTTGTTGAGCTCCTACAATGAGCAGTTCTTC.

With respect to this clonotype: The CDR3 carries no conserved terminal phenylalanine or tryptophan, so it likely arises from a read error. The chain carries TRBV19 and TRBJ2-5, with TRBD2 matching over 11 bases. This CDR3 contains 15 residues. CDR1 and CDR2 from the germline V gene are LNHDA and SQIVND (reference sequence). With V trimmed by 5 bases and J by 5 bases, 7 bases remained unmatched. The CDR3 sequence: CASSALAGGLETQYS. The CDR3 DNA is TGTGCCAGTAGTGCGCTAGCGGGAGGTTTGGAGACCCAGTACTCC.

This clonotype was counted between two and nine times. V is TRBV27 and J is TRBJ2-5; 13 bases map to TRBD2. V was clipped by 7 bases and J by 2 bases; unmatched bases: 7. The CDR3 runs 16 residues. Germline lookup yields CDR1 MNHEY and CDR2 SMNVEV (reference sequence). The chain's CDR3 is CASTRLAGGSQETQYF. CDR3 DNA: TGTGCCAGCACACGACTAGCGGGAGGATCTCAAGAGACCCAGTACTTC.

The genes are TRBV6-1 and TRBJ2-6; a weak D match, TRBD1 (7 bases). V gave up 6 bases and J gave up 2 bases, with 11 bases separating them. Germline CDR1 reads MNHNS; CDR2 reads SASEGT. The CDR3 extends over 15 amino acids. In nucleotides, the CDR3 is TGTGCCAGCAGCCGCGGGACAGCTGGGGCCAACGTCCTGACTTTC. Its translation is CASSRGTAGANVLTF.

The table lists this clonotype with a few counts. The chain employs TRBV6-7 and TRBJ1-2; D is unclear. TRBV6-7 is classed as an ORF, of uncertain function. This CDR3 region has 18 residues. Trimming removed 0 bases from V and 2 bases from J, with 19 bases in between. CDR3: CASSYSDYGGFPNYGYTF. DNA for the CDR3: TGTGCCAGCAGTTACTCCGATTACGGCGGCTTTCCGAACTATGGCTACACCTTC.

The CDR3 coding sequence is TGTGCCAGCAGCCAGACAGGGGGCCTTCAGCCCCAGCATTTT. This codes for CASSQTGGLQPQHF. The V gene is TRBV7-2, the J gene TRBJ1-5, with 10 bases lining up with TRBD1. Germline V lookup: CDR1 SGHTA, CDR2 FQGNSA. The V segment lost 5 bases and the J segment 6 bases; nucleotides outside the gene matches: 4. The CDR3 has 14 amino acids.

This chain joins TRBV6-2 or TRBV6-3 and TRBJ1-6, with unresolved D. Germline CDR1 MNHEY, CDR2 SVGEGT. V lost 6 bases, J lost 7 bases, and 7 bases lay in between. There are 12 residues in the CDR3. This CDR3 is CASRNGNSPLHF. The CDR3 coding sequence is TGTGCCAGCAGAAACGGAAATTCACCCCTCCACTTT.

The chain has TRBV5-5 and TRBJ1-2; possible D gene TRBD1, 6 bases. Trimming left V 4 bases short and J 4 bases short, with 11 bases between. This CDR3 has 13 residues. CDR1 and CDR2 from the germline V gene are SGHKS and YYEKEE (reference sequence). The CDR3 coding sequence is TGTGCCAGCAGCCTGGACAGAAGCTATGGCTACACCTTC. Translation: CASSLDRSYGYTF.

CDR3 amino acids: CASRPAGEANQPQHF. The CDR3 coding sequence is TGTGCCAGCAGGCCAGCAGGGGAGGCCAATCAGCCCCAGCATTTT. The rearrangement joins TRBV6-1 to TRBJ1-5; perhaps TRBD1 as D (6 bases). The CDR3 is 15 amino acids. The germline gives CDR1 MNHNS, CDR2 SASEGT. The V end lost 6 bases, the J end lost 3 bases, and 15 bases lay between the germline ends.

This clonotype was found a few times. The chain combines TRBV20-1 with TRBJ2-2; 9 bases align to TRBD1. Germline V lookup: CDR1 DFQATT, CDR2 SNEGSKA (reference sequence). V shed 6 bases and J 5 bases; nucleotides not matched to a gene: 13. This CDR3 spans 16 amino acids. CDR3 region: CSAINRKGQGTGELFF. The CDR3 coding sequence is TGCAGTGCCATTAACCGCAAGGGACAGGGAACCGGGGAGCTGTTTTTT.

V gene TRBV7-2 combines with J gene TRBJ1-1; no firm D call. Trimming stripped 6 bases from V and 1 base from J, with 12 bases between. The CDR3 spans 14 residues. Germline-derived CDR1 and CDR2 are SGHTA and FQGNSA. CDR3 bases: TGTGCCAGCAGGTTCCTAGGGCCGAACACTGAAGCTTTCTTT. Translated, it gives CASRFLGPNTEAFF.